The sequence of this T cell receptor beta chain was determined in a study of post-analysis software for immune sequencing data. Study at large: Recorded subtypes: relapsing-remitting, secondary progressive, progressive-relapsing; some patients unannotated.

There are a few counts of this clonotype. What it binds is unknown. Germline CDR1 and CDR2: SQVTM and ANQGSEA. J lost 4 bases, V lost 7 bases, and 7 bases had no gene match. The CDR3 is 13 amino acids. Presence of unique molecular identifiers characterized the TCR beta cDNA libraries. T cells numbering roughly 0.85 to 11 million yielded some 480,000 cDNA molecules. Via MiXCR, TCRdb re-called the PCR reads, giving one row per CDR3 protein. This table holds 150,000 to 200,000 distinct CDR3 sequences, about 30% found once. The study's findings and limits: Patients with multiple sclerosis recorded significantly lower normalized Chao1 diversity than controls, the study found. Patients used five TRBV segments, including TRBV5-6, TRBV5-1 and TRBV20-1, more often than controls. Same-batch samples co-clustered strongly by F measure.

V gene TRBV29-1 combines with J gene TRBJ2-5; 9 nucleotides align to TRBD2. The sample comprised blood. This receptor was obtained from a girl between 5 and 17 years old with multiple sclerosis. The CDR3 DNA sequence: TGCAGCGGCGGGAGGGCCCTAGGAGAGACCCAGTACTTC. Translation gives CSGGRALGETQYF.